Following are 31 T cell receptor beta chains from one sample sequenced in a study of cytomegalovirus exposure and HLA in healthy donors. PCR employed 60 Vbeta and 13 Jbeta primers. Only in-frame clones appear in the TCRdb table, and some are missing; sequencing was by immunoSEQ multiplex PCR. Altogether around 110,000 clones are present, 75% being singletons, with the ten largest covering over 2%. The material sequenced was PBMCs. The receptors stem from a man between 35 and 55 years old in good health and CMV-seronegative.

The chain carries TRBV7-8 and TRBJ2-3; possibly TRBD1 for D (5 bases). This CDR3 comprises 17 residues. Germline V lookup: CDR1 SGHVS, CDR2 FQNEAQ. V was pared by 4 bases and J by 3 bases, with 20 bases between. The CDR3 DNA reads TGTGCCAGCAGCTCCCCAAATAAGACGGCAGGGACAGATACGCAGTATTTT. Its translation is CASSSPNKTAGTDTQYF.

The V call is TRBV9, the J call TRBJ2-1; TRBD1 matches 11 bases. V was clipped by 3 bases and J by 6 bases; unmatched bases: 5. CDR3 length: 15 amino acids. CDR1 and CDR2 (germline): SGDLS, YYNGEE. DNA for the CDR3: TGTGCCAGCAGCGGGGGGACAGGGGGGCCCAATGAGCAGTTCTTC. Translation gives CASSGGTGGPNEQFF.

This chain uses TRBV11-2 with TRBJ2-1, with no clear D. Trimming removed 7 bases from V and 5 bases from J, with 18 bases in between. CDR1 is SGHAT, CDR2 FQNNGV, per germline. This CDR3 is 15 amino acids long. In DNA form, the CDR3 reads TGTGCCAGCACGAAAACCGATAATTTAGACAATGAGCAGTTCTTC. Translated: CASTKTDNLDNEQFF.

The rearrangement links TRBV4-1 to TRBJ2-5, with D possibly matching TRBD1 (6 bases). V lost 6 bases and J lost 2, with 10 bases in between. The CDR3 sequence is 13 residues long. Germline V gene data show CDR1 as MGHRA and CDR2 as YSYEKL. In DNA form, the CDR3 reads TGCGCCAGCAGGGGGGCCGGTCAAGAGACCCAGTACTTC. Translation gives CASRGAGQETQYF.

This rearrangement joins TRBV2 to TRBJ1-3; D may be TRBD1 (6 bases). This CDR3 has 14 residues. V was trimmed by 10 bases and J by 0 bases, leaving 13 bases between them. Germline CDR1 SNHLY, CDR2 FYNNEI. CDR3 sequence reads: CAIRDRLSGNTIYF. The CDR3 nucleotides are TGTGCCATCCGAGACAGGCTCTCTGGAAACACCATATATTTT.

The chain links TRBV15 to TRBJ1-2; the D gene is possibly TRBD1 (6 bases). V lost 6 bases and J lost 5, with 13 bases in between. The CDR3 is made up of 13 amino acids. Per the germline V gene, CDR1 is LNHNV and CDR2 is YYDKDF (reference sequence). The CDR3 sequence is CATSRTDLYGYTF. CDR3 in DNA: TGTGCCACCAGTCGGACAGACCTATATGGCTACACCTTC.

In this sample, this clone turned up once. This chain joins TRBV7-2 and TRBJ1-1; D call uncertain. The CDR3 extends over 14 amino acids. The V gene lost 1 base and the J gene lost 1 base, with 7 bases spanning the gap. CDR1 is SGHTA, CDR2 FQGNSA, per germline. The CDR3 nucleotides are TGTGCCAGCAGCTTAGTCTGGCAGAACACTGAAGCTTTCTTT. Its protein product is CASSLVWQNTEAFF.

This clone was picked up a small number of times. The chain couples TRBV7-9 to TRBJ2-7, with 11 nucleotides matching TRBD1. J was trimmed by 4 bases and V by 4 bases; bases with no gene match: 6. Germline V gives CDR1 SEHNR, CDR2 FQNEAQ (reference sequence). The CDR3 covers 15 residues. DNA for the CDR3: TGTGCCAGCAGCTCACCGGACAGGGGGCGATACGAGCAGTACTTC. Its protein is CASSSPDRGRYEQYF.

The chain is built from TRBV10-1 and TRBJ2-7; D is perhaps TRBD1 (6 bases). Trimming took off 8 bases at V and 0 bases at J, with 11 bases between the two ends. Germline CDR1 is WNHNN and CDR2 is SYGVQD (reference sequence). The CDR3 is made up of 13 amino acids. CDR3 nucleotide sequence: TGCGCCAGCCGGGACACCCGCTCCTACGAGCAGTACTTC. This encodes CASRDTRSYEQYF.

As DNA, the CDR3 is TGTGCCAGCAGTGAAGCGCATAGGGGTACGCAGTATTTT. Its translation is CASSEAHRGTQYF. The chain is built from TRBV2 and TRBJ2-3; a possible D gene is TRBD1 (5 bases). The CDR3 contains 13 residues. Per germline, CDR1 SNHLY and CDR2 FYNNEI. Trimming stripped 0 bases from V and 8 bases from J, with 9 bases between.

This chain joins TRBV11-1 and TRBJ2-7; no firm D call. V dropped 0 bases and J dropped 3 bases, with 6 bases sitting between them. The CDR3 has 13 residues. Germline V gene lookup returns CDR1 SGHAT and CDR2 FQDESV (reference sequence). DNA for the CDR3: TGTGCCAGCAGCTTAGCGTTAAACTACGAGCAGTACTTC. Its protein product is CASSLALNYEQYF.

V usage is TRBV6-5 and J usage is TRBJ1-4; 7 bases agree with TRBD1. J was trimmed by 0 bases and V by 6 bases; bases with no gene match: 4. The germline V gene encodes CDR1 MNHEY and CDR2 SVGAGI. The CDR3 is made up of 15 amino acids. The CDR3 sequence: CASSRDSSTNEKLFF. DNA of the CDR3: TGTGCCAGCAGCAGGGACAGTTCAACTAATGAAAAACTGTTTTTT.

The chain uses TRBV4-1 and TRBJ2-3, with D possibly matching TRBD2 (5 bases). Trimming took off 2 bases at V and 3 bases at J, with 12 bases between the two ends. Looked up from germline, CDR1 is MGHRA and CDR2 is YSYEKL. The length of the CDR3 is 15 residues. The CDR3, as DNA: TGCGCCAGCAGCCAAAGGACTGGCACGACAGATACGCAGTATTTT. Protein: CASSQRTGTTDTQYF.

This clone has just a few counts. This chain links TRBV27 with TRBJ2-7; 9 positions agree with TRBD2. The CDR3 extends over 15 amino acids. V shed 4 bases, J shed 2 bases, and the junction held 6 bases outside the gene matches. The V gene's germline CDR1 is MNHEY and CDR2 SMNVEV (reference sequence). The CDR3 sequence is CASSYGGGGTYEQYF. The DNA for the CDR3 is TGTGCCAGCAGTTATGGCGGGGGGGGTACCTACGAGCAGTACTTC.

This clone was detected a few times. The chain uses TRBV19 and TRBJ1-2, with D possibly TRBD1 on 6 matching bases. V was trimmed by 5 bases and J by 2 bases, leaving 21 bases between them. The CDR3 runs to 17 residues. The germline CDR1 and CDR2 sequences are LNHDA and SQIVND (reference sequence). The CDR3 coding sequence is TGTGCCAGTAGTTCTCAGGCTACAGGGATAGGGAACTATGGCTACACCTTC. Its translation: CASSSQATGIGNYGYTF.

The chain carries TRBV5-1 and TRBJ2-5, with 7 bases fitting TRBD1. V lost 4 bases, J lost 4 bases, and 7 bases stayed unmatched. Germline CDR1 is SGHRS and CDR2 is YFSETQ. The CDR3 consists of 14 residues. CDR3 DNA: TGCGCCAGCAGCAGGACAGGTAACGGAGAGACCCAGTACTTC. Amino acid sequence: CASSRTGNGETQYF.

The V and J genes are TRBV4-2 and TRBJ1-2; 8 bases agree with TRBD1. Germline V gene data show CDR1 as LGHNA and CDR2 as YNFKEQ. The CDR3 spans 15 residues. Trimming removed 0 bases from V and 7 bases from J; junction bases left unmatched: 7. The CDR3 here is CASSQERQGARGYTF. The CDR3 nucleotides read TGTGCCAGCAGCCAAGAAAGGCAGGGGGCGCGTGGCTACACCTTC.

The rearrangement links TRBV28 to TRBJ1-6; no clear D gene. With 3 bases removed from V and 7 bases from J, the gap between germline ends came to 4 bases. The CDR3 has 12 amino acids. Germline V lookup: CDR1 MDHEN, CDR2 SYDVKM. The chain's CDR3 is CASSFQNSPLHF. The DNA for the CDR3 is TGTGCCAGCAGTTTCCAGAATTCACCCCTCCACTTT.

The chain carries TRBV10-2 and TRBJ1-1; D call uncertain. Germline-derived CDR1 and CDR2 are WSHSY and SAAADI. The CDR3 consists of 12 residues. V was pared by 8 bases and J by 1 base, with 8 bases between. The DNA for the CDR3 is TGCGCCAGCTACGAGCCGAACACTGAAGCTTTCTTT. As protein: CASYEPNTEAFF.

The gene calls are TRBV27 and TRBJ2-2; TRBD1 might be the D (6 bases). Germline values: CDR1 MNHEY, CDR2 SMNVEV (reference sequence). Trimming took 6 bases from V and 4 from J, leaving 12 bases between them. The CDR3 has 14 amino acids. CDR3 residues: CASRAGAVTGELFF. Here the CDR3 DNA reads TGTGCCAGCAGGGCAGGGGCGGTCACCGGGGAGCTGTTTTTT.

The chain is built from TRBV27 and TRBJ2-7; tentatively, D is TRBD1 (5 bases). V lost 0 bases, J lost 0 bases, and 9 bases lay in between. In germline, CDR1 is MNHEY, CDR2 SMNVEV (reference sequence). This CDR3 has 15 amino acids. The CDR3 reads CASSLSGVSSYEQYF. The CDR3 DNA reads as TGTGCCAGCAGTTTATCAGGGGTGAGCTCCTACGAGCAGTACTTC.

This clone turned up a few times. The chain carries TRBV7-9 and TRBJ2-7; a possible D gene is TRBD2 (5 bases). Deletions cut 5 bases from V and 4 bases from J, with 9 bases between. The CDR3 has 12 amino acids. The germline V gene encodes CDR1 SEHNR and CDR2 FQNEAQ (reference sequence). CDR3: CASSAVAYEQYF. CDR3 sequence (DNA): TGTGCCAGCAGCGCTGTAGCGTACGAGCAGTACTTC.

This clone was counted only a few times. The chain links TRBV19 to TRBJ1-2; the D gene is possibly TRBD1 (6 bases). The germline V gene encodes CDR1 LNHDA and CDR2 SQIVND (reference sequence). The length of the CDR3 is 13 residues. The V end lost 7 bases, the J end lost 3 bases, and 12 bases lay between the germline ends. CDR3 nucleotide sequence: TGTGCCAGTACCCTGGGACAACACTATGGCTACACCTTC. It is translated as CASTLGQHYGYTF. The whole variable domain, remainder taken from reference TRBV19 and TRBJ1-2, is DGGITQSPKYLFRKEGQNVTLSCEQNLNHDAMYWYRQDPGQGLRLIYYSQIVNDFQKGDIAEGYSVSREKKESFPLTVTSAQKNPTAFYLCASTLGQHYGYTFGSGTRLTVV.

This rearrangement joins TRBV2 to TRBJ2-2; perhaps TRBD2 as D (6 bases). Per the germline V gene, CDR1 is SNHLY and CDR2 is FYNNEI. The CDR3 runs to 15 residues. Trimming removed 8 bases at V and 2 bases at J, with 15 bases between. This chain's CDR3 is CASESSGLNTGELFF. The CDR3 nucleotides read TGTGCCAGCGAAAGTAGCGGCCTCAACACCGGGGAGCTGTTTTTT.

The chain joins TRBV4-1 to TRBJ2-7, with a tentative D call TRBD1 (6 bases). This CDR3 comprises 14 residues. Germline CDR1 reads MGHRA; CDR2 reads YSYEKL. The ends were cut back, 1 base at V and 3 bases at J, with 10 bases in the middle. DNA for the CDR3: TGCGCCAGCAGCCAAGTCCCGACAGGCTACGAGCAGTACTTC. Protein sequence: CASSQVPTGYEQYF.

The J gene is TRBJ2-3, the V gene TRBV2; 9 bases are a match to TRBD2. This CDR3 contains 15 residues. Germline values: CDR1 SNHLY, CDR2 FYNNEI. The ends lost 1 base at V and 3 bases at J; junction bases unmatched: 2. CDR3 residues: CASSEGGGVTDTQYF. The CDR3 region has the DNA TGTGCCAGCAGTGAAGGCGGGGGGGTTACAGATACGCAGTATTTT.

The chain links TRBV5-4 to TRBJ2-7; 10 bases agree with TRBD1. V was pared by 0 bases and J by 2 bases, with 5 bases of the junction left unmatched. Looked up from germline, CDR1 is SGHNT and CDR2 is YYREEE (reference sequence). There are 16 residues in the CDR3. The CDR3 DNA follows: TGTGCCAGCAGCTTGGGTGGGACAGGGGTAACCTACGAGCAGTACTTC. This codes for CASSLGGTGVTYEQYF. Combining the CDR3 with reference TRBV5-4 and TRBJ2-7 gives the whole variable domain ETGVTQSPTHLIKTRGQQVTLRCSSQSGHNTVSWYQQALGQGPQFIFQYYREEENGRGNFPPRFSGLQFPNYSSELNVNALELDDSALYLCASSLGGTGVTYEQYFGPGTRLTVT.

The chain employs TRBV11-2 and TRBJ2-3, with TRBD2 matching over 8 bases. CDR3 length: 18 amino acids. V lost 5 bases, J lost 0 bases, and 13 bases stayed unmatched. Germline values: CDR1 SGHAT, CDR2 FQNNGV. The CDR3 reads CASSRTTPGGPSTDTQYF. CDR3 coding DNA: TGTGCCAGCAGCCGGACTACACCGGGGGGGCCCAGCACAGATACGCAGTATTTT. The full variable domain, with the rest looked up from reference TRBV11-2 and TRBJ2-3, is EAGVAQSPRYKIIEKRQSVAFWCNPISGHATLYWYQQILGQGPKLLIQFQNNGVVDDSQLPKDRFSAERLKGVDSTLKIQPAKLEDSAVYLCASSRTTPGGPSTDTQYFGPGTRLTVL.

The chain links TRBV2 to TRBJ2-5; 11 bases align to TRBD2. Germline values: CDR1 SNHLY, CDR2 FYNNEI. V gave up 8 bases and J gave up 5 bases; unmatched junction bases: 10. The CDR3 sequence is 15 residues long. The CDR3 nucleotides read TGTGCCAGCGGGGAGACTAGCGGGGTGGGGGAGACCCAGTACTTC. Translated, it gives CASGETSGVGETQYF.

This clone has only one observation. The CDR3 sequence: CASSPQRGVQETQYF. The CDR3 DNA reads TGTGCCAGCTCACCACAGCGGGGGGTACAAGAGACCCAGTACTTC. The chain couples TRBV18 to TRBJ2-5, with 9 bases that match TRBD2. The CDR3 is 15 residues long. The ends lost 1 base at V and 2 bases at J; junction bases unmatched: 2. Germline V CDR1 and CDR2: KGHSH, LQKENI. The complete variable domain, with remaining parts taken from reference TRBV18 and TRBJ2-5, reads NAGVMQNPRHLVRRRGQEARLRCSPMKGHSHVYWYRQLPEEGLKFMVYLQKENIIDESGMPKERFSAEFPKEGPSILRIQQVVRGDSAAYFCASSPQRGVQETQYFGPGTRLLVL.

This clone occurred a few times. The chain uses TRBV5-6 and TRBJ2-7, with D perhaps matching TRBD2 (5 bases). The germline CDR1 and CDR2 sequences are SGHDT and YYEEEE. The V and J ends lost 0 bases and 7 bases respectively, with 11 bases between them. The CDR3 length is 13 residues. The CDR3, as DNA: TGTGCCAGCAGCTTGGGTCCGAGGGCGGAGCAGTACTTC. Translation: CASSLGPRAEQYF.